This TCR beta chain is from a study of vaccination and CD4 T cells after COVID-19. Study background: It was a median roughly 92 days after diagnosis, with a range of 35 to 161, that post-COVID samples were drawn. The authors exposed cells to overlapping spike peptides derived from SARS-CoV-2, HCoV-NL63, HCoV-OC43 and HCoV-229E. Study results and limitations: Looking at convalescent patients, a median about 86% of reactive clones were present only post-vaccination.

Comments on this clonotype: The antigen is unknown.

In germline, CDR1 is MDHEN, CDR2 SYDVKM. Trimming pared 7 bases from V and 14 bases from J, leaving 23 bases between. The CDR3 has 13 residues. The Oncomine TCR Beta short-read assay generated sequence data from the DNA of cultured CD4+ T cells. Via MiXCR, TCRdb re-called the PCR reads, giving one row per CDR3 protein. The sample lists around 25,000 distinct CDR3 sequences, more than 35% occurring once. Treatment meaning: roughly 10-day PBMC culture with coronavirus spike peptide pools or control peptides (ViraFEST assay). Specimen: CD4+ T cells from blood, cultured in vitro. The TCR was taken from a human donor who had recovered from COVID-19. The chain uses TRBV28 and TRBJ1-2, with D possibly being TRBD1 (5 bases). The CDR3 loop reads CASKGTQYYGWTF. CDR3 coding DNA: TGTGCCAGCAAGGGGACGCAGTACTATGGCTGGACCTTC.